The 23 T cell receptor beta chains presented below share a single source sample, sequenced in a study of T-cell memory formation after mild COVID-19. In TCRdb, the 5' RACE reads were re-called with MiXCR into one record per CDR3 protein. This table has roughly 150,000 distinct CDR3 sequences, about 15% appearing once. The sample was PBMCs or a T cell subset sorted from them (not recorded which). The receptors were sampled from an adult woman who had mild COVID-19 (a few samples of this study predate the infection). Cell type and time point are not known.

A few counts support this clonotype. The chain couples TRBV12-3 or TRBV12-4 to TRBJ2-1; D may be TRBD2 (5 bases). The CDR3 is 14 amino acids. Deletions cut 5 bases from V and 1 base from J, with 9 bases between. CDR3: CASSPAVSYNEQFF. CDR3 sequence (DNA): TGTGCCAGCAGTCCAGCGGTGTCCTACAATGAGCAGTTCTTC.

This clonotype has just a few counts. The gene calls are TRBV7-9 and TRBJ2-3; D gene unclear. The CDR3 runs to 12 residues. The V and J ends lost 8 bases and 6 bases respectively, with 12 bases between them. Germline V gene sequence: CDR1 SEHNR, CDR2 FQNEAQ (reference sequence). Here the CDR3 DNA reads TGTGCCAGCCGCCAAATTGGGGATACGCAGTATTTT. As protein: CASRQIGDTQYF.

In its sample, this clonotype was seen a few times. The rearrangement uses TRBV3-1 and TRBJ2-2; D ambiguous. Trimming pared 1 base from V and 7 bases from J, leaving 4 bases between. Per germline, CDR1 LGHDT and CDR2 YNNKEL (reference sequence). There are 12 residues in the CDR3. As DNA, the CDR3 is TGTGCCAGCAGCCAAGGTGACGGGGAGCTGTTTTTT. Translated, it gives CASSQGDGELFF.

The genes are TRBV6-5 and TRBJ1-4; D unresolved. The CDR3 is 14 amino acids. In germline, CDR1 is MNHEY, CDR2 SVGAGI. Trimming left V 5 bases short and J 7 bases short, with 14 bases between. This CDR3 reads CASSRGDWREKLFF. The CDR3 nucleotides read TGTGCCAGCAGTCGGGGAGATTGGCGTGAAAAACTGTTTTTT.

With respect to this clonotype: One end of the junction fails to match germline, which may point to a read error. V usage is TRBV5-5 and J usage is TRBJ1-5; D remains ambiguous. CDR1 and CDR2 from the germline V gene are SGHKS and YYEKEE (reference sequence). The CDR3 covers 17 residues. The CDR3 DNA reads TGTGCCAGCAGCTCGCCGGTGGACTTTTTTAGCAATCAGCACCAGCATTTT. This codes for CASSSPVDFFSNQHQHF.

This clonotype was found a few times. This chain joins TRBV5-1 and TRBJ2-1, with TRBD2 identical over 14 bases. The CDR3 has 22 residues. CDR1 and CDR2 from the germline V gene are SGHRS and YFSETQ. V gave up 5 bases and J gave up 0 bases; unmatched junction bases: 19. This CDR3 reads CASRTSSLGLAGGNSSYNEQFF. In nucleotides, the CDR3 is TGCGCCAGCAGGACCTCCTCCCTAGGACTAGCGGGAGGAAACAGCTCCTACAATGAGCAGTTCTTC.

This clonotype was observed a handful of times. V is TRBV12-3 or TRBV12-4 and J is TRBJ2-2; 8 bases are shared with TRBD2. V lost 3 bases to trimming and J lost 6 bases; unmatched junction nucleotides: 6. The CDR3 has 15 amino acids. The CDR3: CASSFPGGASGELFF. CDR3 coding DNA: TGTGCCAGCAGTTTTCCCGGGGGGGCCTCCGGGGAGCTGTTTTTT.

This chain uses TRBV30 with TRBJ1-1, with a tentative D call TRBD1 (5 bases). CDR1 is GTSNPN and CDR2 is SVGIG in the germline V gene (reference sequence). This CDR3 spans 14 amino acids. Trimming removed 0 bases from V and 8 bases from J, with 16 bases in between. The DNA of the CDR3 is TGTGCCTGGAGTGTAAAAAGGTCAGGGATCGAAGCTTTCTTT. It specifies CAWSVKRSGIEAFF.

The chain links TRBV28 to TRBJ2-2, with D uncertain. CDR1 and CDR2 (germline): MDHEN, SYDVKM. Between the trimmed V and J ends, which lost 7 bases and 4 bases, there was a span of 16 bases. CDR3 length: 15 amino acids. Here the CDR3 DNA reads TGTGCCAGCATCCTTCAAGTGGGTGGCACCGGGGAGCTGTTTTTT. Its protein product is CASILQVGGTGELFF.

This clonotype was detected many times. The rearrangement uses TRBV5-1 and TRBJ2-5; TRBD1 might be the D (6 bases). CDR1 is SGHRS, CDR2 YFSETQ, per germline. Trimming stripped 5 bases from V and 5 bases from J, with 19 bases between. This CDR3 is 15 amino acids long. CDR3 residues: CASRGLTGYEETQYF. The CDR3 coding sequence is TGCGCCAGCAGAGGTTTAACAGGGTATGAGGAGACCCAGTACTTC. Full variable domain (missing parts from reference TRBV5-1 and TRBJ2-5): KAGVTQTPRYLIKTRGQQVTLSCSPISGHRSVSWYQQTPGQGLQFLFEYFSETQRNKGNFPGRFSGRQFSNSRSEMNVSTLELGDSALYLCASRGLTGYEETQYFGPGTRLLVL.

This clonotype has a handful of counts. This chain uses TRBV15 with TRBJ2-1; 12 positions agree with TRBD2. CDR1 and CDR2 from the germline V gene are LNHNV and YYDKDF (reference sequence). With V trimmed by 1 base and J by 10 bases, 8 bases remained unmatched. The CDR3 covers 16 residues. The CDR3 sequence: CATSRAQTSGRREQFF. CDR3 DNA sequence: TGTGCCACCAGCAGAGCCCAGACTAGCGGGAGAAGGGAGCAGTTCTTC.

The sample holds many counts of this clonotype. The CDR3 DNA reads as TGTGCCATCGGTGGAATAGCGGGGTTAGAGACCCAGTACTTC. It specifies CAIGGIAGLETQYF. This chain links TRBV10-3 with TRBJ2-5; 8 bases are shared with TRBD2. J lost 4 bases, V lost 8 bases, and 9 bases had no gene match. The germline gives CDR1 ENHRY, CDR2 SYGVKD. The CDR3 is made up of 14 amino acids.

The genes are TRBV6-1 and TRBJ2-1, with a weak D call TRBD2 (6 bases). The length of the CDR3 is 13 residues. V gave up 3 bases and J gave up 4 bases, with 7 bases separating them. Germline CDR1 MNHNS, CDR2 SASEGT. DNA of the CDR3: TGTGCCAGCAGTGAGGGGGGTTACAATGAGCAGTTCTTC. Translated, it gives CASSEGGYNEQFF.

V usage is TRBV11-3 and J usage is TRBJ2-1, with D perhaps matching TRBD2 (6 bases). This CDR3 has 14 residues. Germline CDR1 SGHNT, CDR2 YENEEA. Trimming shortened V by 8 bases and J by 6 bases, and 17 bases separated the two germline ends. The CDR3 region is CASRGAGGGNEQFF. CDR3 in DNA: TGTGCCAGCCGGGGAGCGGGTGGGGGCAATGAGCAGTTCTTC.

The chain carries TRBV12-3 or TRBV12-4 and TRBJ1-2, with D uncertain. The CDR3 length is 15 residues. V was pared by 2 bases and J by 5 bases, with 15 bases between. In DNA form, the CDR3 reads TGTGCCAGCAGTTTAATGACCAATCGAGGATATGGCTACACCTTC. Protein: CASSLMTNRGYGYTF.

This clonotype appeared a few times. The V call is TRBV12-5, the J call TRBJ2-1, with no clear D. Germline V gene data show CDR1 as LGHNT and CDR2 as FRNRAP. This CDR3 has 14 amino acids. V lost 7 bases, J lost 3 bases, and 13 bases lay in between. The CDR3 DNA reads TGTGCTAGTGCCATTACGGCAAACTACAATGAGCAGTTCTTC. This encodes CASAITANYNEQFF.

The chain recombines TRBV12-3 or TRBV12-4 with TRBJ1-2; D may be TRBD1 (6 bases). The V and J ends lost 5 bases and 8 bases respectively, with 15 bases between them. The CDR3 totals 13 residues. The DNA of the CDR3 is TGTGCCAGCAGTAAGCCGACAGGCAGGGGCTACACCTTC. Translating it yields CASSKPTGRGYTF.

This clonotype was counted many times. This chain links TRBV6-5 with TRBJ2-5, with 8 bases aligning to TRBD1. V was pared by 6 bases and J by 4 bases, with 1 base of the junction left unmatched. Per germline, CDR1 MNHEY and CDR2 SVGAGI. The CDR3 sequence is 12 residues long. The CDR3 sequence is CASRDRGETQYF. The CDR3 DNA sequence: TGTGCCAGCAGAGACAGGGGAGAGACCCAGTACTTC.

This clonotype was found a few times. The chain recombines TRBV5-4 with TRBJ2-3; no reliable D call. This CDR3 is 14 amino acids long. V lost 4 bases and J 4 bases, leaving 13 bases between the germline ends. Germline loops: CDR1 SGHNT, CDR2 YYREEE (reference sequence). CDR3 sequence reads: CASSSITSADTQYF. CDR3 in DNA: TGTGCCAGCAGCAGTATAACAAGCGCAGATACGCAGTATTTT.

The rearrangement uses TRBV6-2 or TRBV6-3 and TRBJ2-1; TRBD2 aligns across 9 bases. Germline loops: CDR1 MNHEY, CDR2 SVGEGT. Trimming at V came to 10 bases and at J to 5 bases, leaving 6 bases not matched to a gene. The CDR3 totals 13 residues. The CDR3 nucleotides are TGTGCCACCCAGCTAGCGGGAAACAATGAGCAGTTCTTC. It yields the protein CATQLAGNNEQFF.

V usage is TRBV5-1 and J usage is TRBJ1-2, with 12 nucleotides matching TRBD1. The CDR3 has 14 amino acids. Trimming at V came to 4 bases and at J to 6 bases, leaving 4 bases not matched to a gene. Germline V gives CDR1 SGHRS, CDR2 YFSETQ. CDR3 DNA sequence: TGCGCCAGCAGCCCAGGGACAGGGGGCGATGGCTACACCTTC. Translation gives CASSPGTGGDGYTF.

This clonotype turned up a few times. CDR3 in amino acids: CSAREKFGLAGDVDHEQYF. CDR3 nucleotide sequence: TGCAGTGCTAGAGAAAAGTTTGGACTAGCGGGAGACGTAGACCACGAGCAGTACTTC. The chain recombines TRBV20-1 with TRBJ2-7; 13 bases map to TRBD2. With 0 bases clipped from V and 5 bases from J, the junction kept 16 bases outside the gene matches. The CDR3 has 19 residues. Germline-derived CDR1 and CDR2 are DFQATT and SNEGSKA (reference sequence).

This clonotype was counted only a few times. V gene TRBV7-2 combines with J gene TRBJ2-5; D is undetermined. CDR3 length equals 11 residues. Germline CDR1 and CDR2: SGHTA and FQGNSA. Trimming pared 5 bases from V and 7 bases from J, leaving 8 bases between. Written as DNA, the CDR3 is TGTGCCAGCAGCACCCCAGGGACCCAGTACTTC. It translates to CASSTPGTQYF.